This T cell receptor beta chain was identified during a study of metastatic and nonmetastatic thyroid tumors. About the study: The study looked at repertoires side by side in blood and in tumor or nodule tissue from malignant and benign thyroid patients.

CDR3 length: 15 residues. After removal of 6 bases from V and 4 bases from J, the junction contained 12 bases not matched to a gene. The germline CDR1 and CDR2 sequences are MNHEY and SMNVEV (reference sequence). This clone was recorded a few times. No treatment had been given to any patient before thyroid surgery. Using MiXCR, TCRdb re-called clones from the PCR reads. The table records 40,000 to 50,000 clones, roughly 4% of them present only once. This TCR came from a female donor with papillary thyroid cancer or a benign thyroid nodule (not recorded which). Some clones in this sample may be carry-over from other donors' samples. Sequencing input: blood. The V call is TRBV27, the J call TRBJ2-7; 7 bases align to TRBD2. The CDR3 loop is CASSWAASGFYEQYF. The CDR3 DNA reads as TGTGCCAGCAGCTGGGCGGCTAGCGGCTTTTACGAGCAGTACTTC.